Each of the 17 T cell receptor beta chains below was sequenced from the same sample in a study of CD8 T cells in ankylosing spondylitis. TCRdb re-analysed the 5' RACE reads in MiXCR, keeping a single row per CDR3 protein. The sample comprises 300,000 to 400,000 distinct CDR3 sequences, roughly 10% of which are singletons, and roughly 9% rests with the top ten. What was sequenced was blood, either unsorted or a sorted T cell fraction (not recorded which). The receptors originated from a female donor with ankylosing spondylitis or in good health (not recorded which).

This clonotype showed up many times. CDR3 loop: CASSLMGQGRTDTQYF. In nucleotides, the CDR3 is TGTGCCAGCAGTTTAATGGGACAGGGGAGAACAGATACGCAGTATTTT. The chain uses TRBV28 and TRBJ2-3; 10 nucleotides align to TRBD1. Per germline, CDR1 MDHEN and CDR2 SYDVKM. The ends lost 2 bases at V and 3 bases at J; junction bases unmatched: 5. The CDR3 runs 16 residues.

This clonotype was detected ten times or more. The chain combines TRBV20-1 with TRBJ2-7, with D possibly being TRBD1 (5 bases). Germline assignment: CDR1 DFQATT and CDR2 SNEGSKA (reference sequence). Trimming took 5 bases from V and 2 from J, leaving 13 bases between them. The CDR3 consists of 13 residues. The CDR3 sequence is CSAYDSTAYEQYF. CDR3 bases: TGCAGTGCTTACGACAGCACCGCCTACGAGCAGTACTTC.

The chain couples TRBV2 to TRBJ2-2; D may be TRBD1 or TRBD2 (5 bases each). The CDR3 length is 15 residues. Germline V lookup: CDR1 SNHLY, CDR2 FYNNEI. Trimming removed 7 bases at V and 4 bases at J, with 16 bases between. The CDR3 DNA reads as TGTGCCAGCACCGACGGTGGGACCCCCACCGGGGAGCTGTTTTTT. Its protein product is CASTDGGTPTGELFF.

This clonotype was observed many times. V and J are TRBV29-1 and TRBJ2-1; D is perhaps TRBD2 (5 bases). Per germline, CDR1 SQVTM and CDR2 ANQGSEA. The V gene lost 3 bases and the J gene lost 2 bases, with 14 bases spanning the gap. CDR3 length: 15 amino acids. The CDR3 DNA sequence: TGCAGCGTTGATTTAAGCGGTCCCCCCTACAATGAGCAGTTCTTC. Its translation: CSVDLSGPPYNEQFF.

The sample holds a few counts of this clonotype. The chain links TRBV18 to TRBJ2-7; D is possibly TRBD2 (5 bases). Trimming took 1 base from V and 5 from J, leaving 15 bases between them. Germline V gene lookup returns CDR1 KGHSH and CDR2 LQKENI. This CDR3 comprises 15 residues. The CDR3 nucleotides are TGTGCCAGCTCACCACTTCGCAGACCCGGGGACGAGCAGTACTTC. Translation: CASSPLRRPGDEQYF.

At least ten counts were recorded for this clonotype. V is TRBV20-1 and J is TRBJ2-5; D gene uncertain. Germline V lookup: CDR1 DFQATT, CDR2 SNEGSKA (reference sequence). The CDR3 covers 11 residues. Trimming pared 3 bases from V and 4 bases from J, leaving 6 bases between. CDR3 in amino acids: CSASKGETQYF. The CDR3 DNA sequence: TGCAGTGCTAGCAAGGGAGAGACCCAGTACTTC.

There are many counts of this clonotype. The V and J genes are TRBV28 and TRBJ2-1; 10 nucleotides align to TRBD2. The CDR3 has 16 amino acids. Trimming removed 5 bases from V and 8 bases from J; junction bases left unmatched: 12. CDR1 and CDR2 from the germline V gene are MDHEN and SYDVKM. The CDR3, as DNA: TGTGCCAGCAGTGCCTCTCCTAGCGGGGGCTTCGATGAGCAGTTCTTC. Translating it yields CASSASPSGGFDEQFF.

The rearrangement joins TRBV5-5 to TRBJ1-1; tentative D call: TRBD1 (6 bases). The CDR3 totals 15 residues. From germline, CDR1 is SGHKS and CDR2 YYEKEE (reference sequence). V was clipped by 2 bases and J by 4 bases, with 15 bases between them. The CDR3 spells CASSFIGGPGTEAFF. CDR3 coding DNA: TGTGCCAGCAGCTTTATAGGGGGGCCGGGCACTGAAGCTTTCTTT.

This clonotype was recorded a few times. The chain employs TRBV20-1 and TRBJ1-1, with no clear D. Trimming pared 6 bases from V and 1 base from J, leaving 9 bases between. Germline V lookup: CDR1 DFQATT, CDR2 SNEGSKA (reference sequence). This CDR3 has 12 amino acids. CDR3 loop: CSAKTKNTEAFF. DNA for the CDR3: TGCAGTGCAAAGACGAAGAACACTGAAGCTTTCTTT.

This clonotype was found many times. CDR3 sequence: CSLSRGQETQYF. The DNA for the CDR3 is TGCAGCTTGTCTAGGGGGCAAGAGACCCAGTACTTC. The rearrangement uses TRBV20-1 and TRBJ2-5; D perhaps matches TRBD1 (6 bases). This CDR3 has 12 residues. Per germline, CDR1 DFQATT and CDR2 SNEGSKA (reference sequence).

This clonotype was counted between two and nine times. The rearrangement uses TRBV7-2 and TRBJ1-1; D is perhaps TRBD1 (6 bases). This CDR3 contains 14 residues. The V and J ends lost 7 bases and 11 bases respectively, with 23 bases between them. CDR1 is SGHTA, CDR2 FQGNSA, per germline. The CDR3 region is CASTPRGGEALAFF. In DNA, the CDR3 is TGTGCCAGCACCCCCAGAGGGGGGGAGGCTCTGGCTTTCTTT.

The table lists this clonotype with many counts. The V gene is TRBV5-1, the J gene TRBJ2-7, with D possibly being TRBD1 (6 bases). The V end was cut by 4 bases, the J end by 7 bases, with 15 bases between. The CDR3 is made up of 13 amino acids. The V gene's germline CDR1 is SGHRS and CDR2 YFSETQ. The CDR3 region has the DNA TGCGCCAGCAGCACACCACAGGGCTTGGAGCAGTACTTC. As protein: CASSTPQGLEQYF. Based on the CDR3 plus reference TRBV5-1 and TRBJ2-7, the full variable domain is KAGVTQTPRYLIKTRGQQVTLSCSPISGHRSVSWYQQTPGQGLQFLFEYFSETQRNKGNFPGRFSGRQFSNSRSEMNVSTLELGDSALYLCASSTPQGLEQYFGPGTRLTVT.

The chain links TRBV11-2 to TRBJ2-5; 10 positions agree with TRBD2. V shed 3 bases and J 5 bases; nucleotides not matched to a gene: 6. The CDR3 runs to 15 residues. Germline V gene lookup returns CDR1 SGHAT and CDR2 FQNNGV. For the CDR3, the DNA is TGTGCCAGCAGCTTTAGCGGGAGGAAGAGGGAGACCCAGTACTTC. This encodes CASSFSGRKRETQYF.

V usage is TRBV7-8 and J usage is TRBJ1-5, with 7 bases that match TRBD1. With V trimmed by 0 bases and J by 0 bases, 5 bases remained unmatched. CDR3 length equals 17 residues. Germline assignment: CDR1 SGHVS and CDR2 FQNEAQ. In DNA form, the CDR3 reads TGTGCCAGCAGCTTAGCGGACAGGCCGTATAGCAATCAGCCCCAGCATTTT. The encoded protein is CASSLADRPYSNQPQHF. Using reference TRBV7-8 and TRBJ1-5 for the parts outside the CDR3, the full variable domain is GAGVSQSPRYKVAKRGQDVALRCDPISGHVSLFWYQQALGQGPEFLTYFQNEAQLDKSGLPSDRFFAERPEGSVSTLKIQRTQQEDSAVYLCASSLADRPYSNQPQHFGDGTRLSIL.

This clonotype was seen a handful of times. The chain carries TRBV5-1 and TRBJ2-3, with 7 bases matching TRBD1. CDR1 and CDR2 (germline): SGHRS, YFSETQ. CDR3 length: 15 amino acids. V was pared by 5 bases and J by 0 bases, with 6 bases of the junction left unmatched. In DNA, the CDR3 is TGCGCCAGCAGGTACAGGGGCGAGAGCACAGATACGCAGTATTTT. The encoded protein is CASRYRGESTDTQYF. Full variable domain (missing parts from reference TRBV5-1 and TRBJ2-3): KAGVTQTPRYLIKTRGQQVTLSCSPISGHRSVSWYQQTPGQGLQFLFEYFSETQRNKGNFPGRFSGRQFSNSRSEMNVSTLELGDSALYLCASRYRGESTDTQYFGPGTRLTVL.

This clonotype was counted ten times or more. The chain combines TRBV7-2 with TRBJ2-5; D might be TRBD1 (5 bases). Germline-derived CDR1 and CDR2 are SGHTA and FQGNSA. V dropped 1 base and J dropped 2 bases, with 14 bases sitting between them. The CDR3 sequence is 16 residues long. Written as DNA, the CDR3 is TGTGCCAGCAGCTTAGGGGGCAGGGTTCTTCAAGAGACCCAGTACTTC. Its translation is CASSLGGRVLQETQYF.

This clonotype has just a few counts. CDR3 amino acids: CASSLSYRGSSYNSPLHF. The CDR3 nucleotides read TGCGCCAGCAGCCTGTCTTACAGGGGGAGCTCCTATAATTCACCCCTCCACTTT. The chain carries TRBV4-1 and TRBJ1-6; 8 bases fit TRBD1. After removal of 4 bases from V and 0 bases from J, the junction contained 8 bases not matched to a gene. The CDR3 runs 18 residues. In germline, CDR1 is MGHRA, CDR2 YSYEKL.